These 13 T cell receptor beta chains came from one sample sequenced in a study of cytomegalovirus exposure and HLA in healthy donors. PCR primers comprised 60 Vbeta and 13 Jbeta primers. The data were produced by immunoSEQ multiplex PCR, yet TCRdb's version contains in-frame clones alone and is incomplete. The profile shows some 120,000 clones, about 79% of them singletons. The sequenced material came from PBMCs. The receptors here all came from a woman aged 18 to 35 in good health and CMV-seropositive.

The genes are TRBV9 and TRBJ2-3; 8 positions agree with TRBD2. Trimming cost V 0 bases and J 2 bases; bases outside gene matches: 8. CDR1 SGDLS and CDR2 YYNGEE come from the germline V gene. The CDR3 sequence is 17 residues long. CDR3 sequence reads: CASSVGGAGGLTDTQYF. Here the CDR3 DNA reads TGTGCCAGCAGCGTAGGGGGGGCGGGGGGACTCACAGATACGCAGTATTTT. Supplemented by reference TRBV9 and TRBJ2-3, the full variable domain reads DSGVTQTPKHLITATGQRVTLRCSPRSGDLSVYWYQQSLDQGLQFLIQYYNGEERAKGNILERFSAQQFPDLHSELNLSSLELGDSALYFCASSVGGAGGLTDTQYFGPGTRLTVL.

This clone was counted only a few times. This sequence joins TRBV7-9 and TRBJ2-7, with TRBD1 identical over 7 bases. This CDR3 has 13 residues. V was pared by 5 bases and J by 3 bases, with 4 bases of the junction left unmatched. CDR1 and CDR2 from the germline V gene are SEHNR and FQNEAQ (reference sequence). This chain's CDR3 is CASSQGQNYEQYF. The CDR3 DNA is TGTGCCAGCAGCCAGGGACAGAACTACGAGCAGTACTTC. Variable domain in full (rest from reference TRBV7-9 and TRBJ2-7): DTGVSQNPRHKITKRGQNVTFRCDPISEHNRLYWYRQTLGQGPEFLTYFQNEAQLEKSRLLSDRFSAERPKGSFSTLEIQRTEQGDSAMYLCASSQGQNYEQYFGPGTRLTVT.

The chain joins TRBV5-1 to TRBJ1-1; TRBD1 agrees at 9 bases. V dropped 3 bases and J dropped 1; count of bases not matched to a gene: 4. The CDR3 consists of 15 residues. Germline lookup yields CDR1 SGHRS and CDR2 YFSETQ. CDR3 sequence (DNA): TGCGCCAGCAGCTGGACAGGGGTATCGAACACTGAAGCTTTCTTT. Residues: CASSWTGVSNTEAFF.

This sequence joins TRBV6-5 and TRBJ1-6; perhaps TRBD1 as D (6 bases). The CDR3 covers 15 residues. From germline, CDR1 is MNHEY and CDR2 SVGAGI. V lost 4 bases and J 11 bases, leaving 18 bases between the germline ends. The CDR3 sequence: CASSSDSSGWPPLHF. DNA for the CDR3: TGTGCCAGCAGTTCGGACAGCTCGGGATGGCCACCCCTCCACTTT.

This sequence joins TRBV18 and TRBJ1-2; TRBD1 matches at 7 bases. Germline V gene lookup returns CDR1 KGHSH and CDR2 LQKENI. Trimming at V came to 3 bases and at J to 7 bases, leaving 11 bases not matched to a gene. The CDR3 has 15 residues. CDR3 nucleotides: TGTGCCAGCTCACCTCCCGACAGGGATTATTCTGGCTACACCTTC. It translates to CASSPPDRDYSGYTF.

This clone has just a few counts. This chain connects TRBV6-5 to TRBJ1-3; D call uncertain. CDR3 length: 14 amino acids. Looked up from germline, CDR1 is MNHEY and CDR2 is SVGAGI. V was shortened by 5 bases and J by 1 base, with 9 bases between the two germline ends. The CDR3 reads CASSQRLSGNTIYF. DNA of the CDR3: TGTGCCAGCAGTCAACGGTTATCTGGAAACACCATATATTTT.

The chain is built from TRBV6-5 and TRBJ2-7, with D unresolved. The germline V and J ends were trimmed by 6 bases and 6 bases, with 15 bases remaining between them. The CDR3 runs to 13 residues. Germline-derived CDR1 and CDR2 are MNHEY and SVGAGI. In DNA form, the CDR3 reads TGTGCCAGCAGACGTGGCACAGTTCTCGAGCAGTACTTC. Protein: CASRRGTVLEQYF.

V and J are TRBV4-1 and TRBJ1-1; the D is unclear. The CDR3 spans 16 residues. The ends were cut back, 0 bases at V and 1 base at J, with 12 bases in the middle. Germline CDR1 and CDR2: MGHRA and YSYEKL. The CDR3 nucleotides are TGCGCCAGCAGCCAAGATCTCCGACGGGAGAACACTGAAGCTTTCTTT. Its translation is CASSQDLRRENTEAFF.

The genes are TRBV9 and TRBJ2-1, with D tentatively TRBD2 (7 bases). V dropped 0 bases and J dropped 9 bases, with 16 bases sitting between them. Germline CDR1 is SGDLS and CDR2 is YYNGEE. CDR3 length: 15 amino acids. The chain's CDR3 is CASSVGWGGGLEQFF. The CDR3, as DNA: TGTGCCAGCAGCGTAGGGTGGGGAGGGGGGCTTGAGCAGTTCTTC. The complete variable domain, with remaining parts taken from reference TRBV9 and TRBJ2-1, reads DSGVTQTPKHLITATGQRVTLRCSPRSGDLSVYWYQQSLDQGLQFLIQYYNGEERAKGNILERFSAQQFPDLHSELNLSSLELGDSALYFCASSVGWGGGLEQFFGPGTRLTVL.

J is TRBJ2-5 and V is TRBV10-3, with TRBD2 as a possible D gene (5 bases). This CDR3 has 13 amino acids. The V and J ends lost 4 bases and 0 bases respectively, with 6 bases between them. Germline CDR1 and CDR2: ENHRY and SYGVKD. The CDR3 sequence: CAISGGNQETQYF. The CDR3 DNA sequence: TGTGCCATCAGTGGAGGGAACCAAGAGACCCAGTACTTC.

J is TRBJ2-7 and V is TRBV7-3, with no clear D. This CDR3 comprises 12 residues. Trimming removed 4 bases at V and 5 bases at J, with 9 bases between. CDR1 and CDR2 (germline): SGHTA, FQGTGA. This CDR3 is CASSSPQDEQYF. The CDR3 region has the DNA TGTGCCAGCAGCTCCCCCCAGGACGAGCAGTACTTC.

The chain has TRBV5-1 and TRBJ1-2; TRBD1 matches at 9 bases. The junction had 20 bases not matched to a gene; V was cut back by 3 bases and J by 8 bases. CDR1 is SGHRS and CDR2 is YFSETQ in the germline V gene. This CDR3 is 18 amino acids long. The CDR3 DNA reads TGCGCCAGCAGCTCATCATGGACAGGGGCCGCGCCGGAAGTGGGCTACACCTTC. Its protein product is CASSSSWTGAAPEVGYTF. The entire variable domain, with the rest obtained from reference TRBV5-1 and TRBJ1-2, is as follows: KAGVTQTPRYLIKTRGQQVTLSCSPISGHRSVSWYQQTPGQGLQFLFEYFSETQRNKGNFPGRFSGRQFSNSRSEMNVSTLELGDSALYLCASSSSWTGAAPEVGYTFGSGTRLTVV.

This clone showed up many times. The rearrangement uses TRBV5-4 and TRBJ1-6; 10 bases fit TRBD1. The CDR3 covers 17 residues. Germline CDR1 and CDR2: SGHNT and YYREEE (reference sequence). With 5 bases clipped from V and 4 bases from J, the junction kept 9 bases outside the gene matches. The CDR3 DNA reads TGTGCCAGCAGACAGACAGGGGGCGAGGAATATAATTCACCCCTCCACTTT. Amino acids: CASRQTGGEEYNSPLHF.